What follows is one TCR beta chain and its context. What it recognizes is unknown. This sample was taken from a study of OX40 agonist ivuxolimab in advanced cancers. Study-wide context: Participants, roughly 80% male, averaged roughly 60 years of age, ranging from 23 to 79. Study-wide points: The authors did not determine the antigen specificity of the expanded peripheral T cells. CD4+ and CD8+ blood T cells expanded clonally by week 6 at 0.1 to 3.0 mg/kg.

Sequenced by immunoSEQ multiplex PCR; TCRdb stores in-frame clones only, minus some. Seen here are tens of thousands of clones, approximately 84% observed once, and the top ten hold under 7.5%. Germline CDR1 is LGHNA and CDR2 is YSLEER. With 2 bases removed from V and 6 bases from J, the gap between germline ends came to 9 bases. The CDR3 length is 13 residues. The V call is TRBV4-3, the J call TRBJ2-3; D is perhaps TRBD2 (5 bases). The clonotype originates from an adult with an advanced solid tumor such as melanoma, head and neck, liver or kidney cancer. The source was CD4+ or CD8+ T cells sorted from blood, collected in a trial of the OX40 agonist ivuxolimab. The CDR3 region is CASSQQPGDTQYF. The CDR3 nucleotides read TGCGCCAGCAGCCAACAACCGGGGGATACGCAGTATTTT.